This TCR beta chain was identified during a study of graft-versus-host responses after intestinal transplantation. Study background: The whole recipient group had anti-thymocyte globulin induction followed by tacrolimus and steroids for 2 to 3 years.

Study results and caveats: Peak GvH clone levels in circulation were associated with early post-transplant HvG declines.

CDR1 is LGHNA, CDR2 YNFKEQ, per germline. Between the trimmed V and J ends, which lost 0 bases and 4 bases, there was a span of 15 bases. This CDR3 has 16 residues. Details on this clone: As yet, its antigen is unknown.

The data were produced by immunoSEQ multiplex PCR, yet TCRdb's version contains in-frame clones alone and is incomplete. The repertoire holds over 80,000 clones, with roughly 91% as singletons. The input for sequencing was unstimulated CD4+ T cells sorted from spleen or lymph node cells, taken before transplant. The origin of this receptor is a human donor who was the organ donor for an intestinal transplant. V gene TRBV4-2 combines with J gene TRBJ1-2, with TRBD1 as a possible D gene (6 bases). In DNA, the CDR3 is TGTGCCAGCAGCCAAGATTCACCAGGGGTGGTCTATGGCTACACCTTC. Protein sequence: CASSQDSPGVVYGYTF.